This section outlines one T cell receptor (beta chain) sequence together with its context. Germline loops: CDR1 SGHTA, CDR2 FQGNSA. The V gene lost 4 bases and the J gene lost 6 bases, with 10 bases spanning the gap. This CDR3 comprises 14 residues. With a J-beta primer mix and a sample-barcoded 5' primer, a second PCR ran about 7 to 12 cycles. Each cDNA molecule was tagged by a template-switch adaptor that had 12 random nucleotides. TCRdb recomputed calls from the 5' RACE reads with MiXCR, one row per CDR3 protein. The sample holds about 500,000 distinct CDR3 sequences; about 24% are singletons and the top ten take just over 8.5%. The sample comes from a study of blood T cells in healthy people across ages. The same specimen was also included in a second study, on T cells of mothers and their children.

This TCR derives from a boy between 5 and 17 years old in good health. Sequencing was carried out using blood. This rearrangement joins TRBV7-2 to TRBJ1-6; perhaps TRBD1 as D (5 bases). CDR3 bases: TGTGCCAGCAGCTCACCGGGACTTAATTCACCCCTCCACTTT. It yields the protein CASSSPGLNSPLHF. Filled out from reference TRBV7-2 and TRBJ1-6, the complete variable domain reads GAGVSQSPSNKVTEKGKDVELRCDPISGHTALYWYRQSLGQGLEFLIYFQGNSAPDKSGLPSDRFSAERTGGSVSTLTIQRTQQEDSAVYLCASSSPGLNSPLHFGNGTRLTVT.